Each of the 5 T cell receptor beta chains below was sequenced from the same sample in a study of Graves' ophthalmopathy and Graves' hyperthyroidism. CDR3 regions of TCR beta were amplified from RNA transcripts. Investigators did first-round RT-PCR with HTBI primers, then second-round multiplex PCR. One entry per CDR3 protein, called by TCRdb with MiXCR from the multiplex PCR reads. The top ten clones hold 2% to 3% of a sample with roughly 350,000 distinct CDR3 sequences, approximately 17% of them seen once. Sequenced material: peripheral blood. The source is an adult woman with stable Graves' hyperthyroidism.

The gene calls are TRBV7-8 and TRBJ2-7; 9 nucleotides line up with TRBD2. This CDR3 contains 18 residues. The V and J ends lost 5 bases and 2 bases, in that order; junction bases with no gene match: 16. Germline CDR1 SGHVS, CDR2 FQNEAQ. CDR3 region: CASSPLLGGRGGPYEQYF. Here the CDR3 DNA reads TGTGCCAGCAGCCCCCTGCTTGGGGGGCGGGGGGGCCCCTACGAGCAGTACTTC.

This clonotype came up a few times. The rearrangement joins TRBV7-9 to TRBJ1-2; TRBD1 is a possible D gene (5 bases). With 1 base removed from V and 4 bases from J, the gap between germline ends came to 10 bases. Germline lookup yields CDR1 SEHNR and CDR2 FQNEAQ (reference sequence). This CDR3 has 14 amino acids. DNA for the CDR3: TGTGCCAGCAGCTTAGGGGACGGCTTCTATGGCTACACCTTC. Its translation is CASSLGDGFYGYTF.

This clonotype was seen a handful of times. The CDR3 nucleotides are TGTGCCAGCAGCCGGACTTTCTCTGGAAACACCATATATTTT. Its translation is CASSRTFSGNTIYF. The gene calls are TRBV7-9 and TRBJ1-3; no clear D gene. Per the germline V gene, CDR1 is SEHNR and CDR2 is FQNEAQ (reference sequence). The CDR3 contains 14 residues. V was cut by 5 bases and J by 0 bases, with 8 bases left in between.

This clonotype was seen repeatedly, ten times or more. This chain links TRBV6-2 or TRBV6-3 with TRBJ2-7; D is undetermined. CDR3 length: 13 amino acids. CDR1 is MNHEY and CDR2 is SVGEGT in the germline V gene. Trimming stripped 8 bases from V and 3 bases from J, with 14 bases between. The chain's CDR3 is CASELHSDYEQYF. The DNA of the CDR3 is TGTGCCAGCGAACTCCACTCGGACTACGAGCAGTACTTC.

This clonotype occurred many times. The chain joins TRBV12-3 or TRBV12-4 to TRBJ2-2; TRBD2 agrees at 10 bases. V lost 4 bases and J lost 0; bases outside the gene matches: 5. The CDR3 is 17 amino acids. As DNA, the CDR3 is TGTGCCAGCAGTTCCCTAGCGGGAGCATCGAACACCGGGGAGCTGTTTTTT. This gives the protein CASSSLAGASNTGELFF.